Below are 21 T cell receptor beta chains sequenced from a single sample in a study of CD8+ T cells in alopecia areata. Following RNA extraction, reverse transcription yielded cDNA that acted as the sequencing template. Method: immunoSEQ multiplex PCR; TCRdb's copy keeps in-frame clones and lacks some. The sample comprises roughly 76,000 clones, 29% of which are singletons, and 15% rests with the top ten. Treatment described: oral pan-JAK inhibitor, 5-10 mg twice daily. This specimen was CD8+ T cells sorted from blood, taken at week 4, from a patient treated with tofacitinib. These receptors originate from a human donor with alopecia areata.

V usage is TRBV29-1 and J usage is TRBJ1-4; perhaps TRBD1 as D (5 bases). The V end was cut by 7 bases, the J end by 8 bases, with 17 bases between. This CDR3 has 13 amino acids. The germline gives CDR1 SQVTM, CDR2 ANQGSEA. In nucleotides, the CDR3 is TGCAGCGGGGTTATCGAGGGACGGGAAAAACTGTTTTTT. The encoded protein is CSGVIEGREKLFF.

The rearrangement joins TRBV9 to TRBJ2-3; TRBD2 might be the D (6 bases). The CDR3 has 15 residues. Germline V gene data show CDR1 as SGDLS and CDR2 as YYNGEE. Trimming took 3 bases from V and 1 from J, leaving 12 bases between them. The CDR3 nucleotides are TGTGCCAGCAGCGCGAGCGGGCTACGCACAGATACGCAGTATTTT. This encodes CASSASGLRTDTQYF.

J is TRBJ2-5 and V is TRBV5-4; D possibly corresponds to TRBD1 (6 bases). The J call could be wrong; TRBJ2-7 is a better fit for the DNA end. The germline V gene has CDR1 SGHNT and CDR2 YYREEE (reference sequence). The length of the CDR3 is 12 residues. CDR3 nucleotides: TGTGCCAGCAGCGTCACAGGGTTCGAGCAGTACTTC. This translates into CASSVTGFEQYF.

The V and J genes are TRBV19 and TRBJ1-5; no reliable D call. The CDR3 loop spans 13 amino acids. Germline lookup yields CDR1 LNHDA and CDR2 SQIVND (reference sequence). V gave up 5 bases and J gave up 3 bases, with 8 bases separating them. This CDR3 is CASSPVSNQPQHF. For the CDR3, the DNA is TGTGCCAGTAGTCCGGTTTCCAATCAGCCCCAGCATTTT.

The rearrangement joins TRBV4-1 to TRBJ2-1, with D possibly matching TRBD2 (6 bases). Trimming removed 3 bases at V and 7 bases at J, with 16 bases between. Germline CDR1 reads MGHRA; CDR2 reads YSYEKL. The CDR3 sequence is 15 residues long. In nucleotides, the CDR3 is TGCGCCAGCAGCCAGTTAGACGGGAGTGGAAATGAGCAGTTCTTC. It encodes CASSQLDGSGNEQFF.

In this sample, this clone turned up a few times. J is TRBJ2-5 and V is TRBV29-1, with no clear D. This CDR3 contains 12 residues. V lost 1 base, J lost 2 bases, and 5 bases lay in between. Germline V CDR1 and CDR2: SQVTM, ANQGSEA. CDR3 region: CSVEGSQETQYF. The CDR3 nucleotides read TGCAGCGTTGAAGGCAGTCAAGAGACCCAGTACTTC.

This chain connects TRBV23-1 to TRBJ1-5; D is uncertain. TRBV23-1 falls under the ORF class, with uncertain function. Trimming took 2 bases from V and 0 from J, leaving 20 bases between them. The CDR3 consists of 19 residues. CDR3 DNA: TGCGCCAGCAGTCAAGCGAAAAGTTCCTCTTTATATAGCAATCAGCCCCAGCATTTT. This encodes CASSQAKSSSLYSNQPQHF.

This clone was found a few times. The chain uses TRBV29-1 and TRBJ1-2, with D hard to call. Germline assignment: CDR1 SQVTM and CDR2 ANQGSEA. The CDR3 extends over 11 amino acids. Trimming pared 4 bases from V and 4 bases from J, leaving 7 bases between. The CDR3 DNA reads TGCAGCGTTGTGTCGGCCTATGGCTACACCTTC. This encodes CSVVSAYGYTF.

The chain recombines TRBV29-1 with TRBJ2-5; D remains ambiguous. The V end was cut by 4 bases, the J end by 1 base, with 7 bases between. Germline V gives CDR1 SQVTM, CDR2 ANQGSEA. The CDR3 length is 12 residues. Written as DNA, the CDR3 is TGCAGCGTTGGTTCGTCCCAAGAGACCCAGTACTTC. This translates into CSVGSSQETQYF.

The chain recombines TRBV29-1 with TRBJ2-2; 8 bases are shared with TRBD2. Germline-derived CDR1 and CDR2 are SQVTM and ANQGSEA. Losses at the gene ends were 6 bases for V and 5 bases for J; bases not matched to a gene: 11. The CDR3 length is 15 residues. The CDR3 loop reads CSVAGSGSYTGELFF. For the CDR3, the DNA is TGCAGCGTGGCAGGGAGCGGGAGCTATACCGGGGAGCTGTTTTTT.

This clone was picked up a small number of times. V usage is TRBV29-1 and J usage is TRBJ2-1; D possibly matches TRBD1 or TRBD2 (5 bases each). The germline V gene encodes CDR1 SQVTM and CDR2 ANQGSEA. The CDR3 sequence is 13 residues long. The V end lost 0 bases, the J end lost 8 bases, and 11 bases lay between the germline ends. This CDR3 reads CSVEDGAGDEQFF. The CDR3 region has the DNA TGCAGCGTTGAAGACGGGGCCGGGGATGAGCAGTTCTTC.

The CDR3 bases are TGCGCCAGCAGCCGCTCCGGGACTAGCGGGAGCTCCTACGAGCAGTACTTC. Amino acid sequence: CASSRSGTSGSSYEQYF. The J gene is TRBJ2-7, the V gene TRBV4-1; TRBD2 matches at 14 bases. Germline V lookup: CDR1 MGHRA, CDR2 YSYEKL. The CDR3 has 17 residues. Trimming cost V 4 bases and J 0 bases; bases outside gene matches: 5.

V and J are TRBV5-1 and TRBJ2-5; D could derive from TRBD1 or TRBD2 (6 bases each). V was clipped by 1 base and J by 0 bases, with 13 bases between them. This CDR3 region has 16 residues. Per the germline V gene, CDR1 is SGHRS and CDR2 is YFSETQ. CDR3 sequence (DNA): TGCGCCAGCAGCTTGAATTGGCGGGACAACCAAGAGACCCAGTACTTC. Residues: CASSLNWRDNQETQYF.

The chain couples TRBV29-1 to TRBJ2-2; a possible D gene is TRBD1 (5 bases). V was shortened by 3 bases and J by 6 bases, with 8 bases between the two germline ends. The CDR3 totals 12 residues. Per germline, CDR1 SQVTM and CDR2 ANQGSEA. The CDR3 DNA is TGCAGCGTTGAGGTCAGGGCCGGGGAGCTGTTTTTT. It encodes CSVEVRAGELFF.

This clone occurred a few times. This chain uses TRBV29-1 with TRBJ2-3; no definite D call. Germline V gene data show CDR1 as SQVTM and CDR2 as ANQGSEA. Trimming removed 3 bases at V and 0 bases at J, with 19 bases between. The CDR3 extends over 17 amino acids. CDR3 sequence reads: CSVDGGGGEHSTDTQYF. DNA for the CDR3: TGCAGCGTTGATGGTGGCGGTGGCGAACATAGCACAGATACGCAGTATTTT.

This clone was counted between two and nine times. This chain uses TRBV27 with TRBJ2-7; 8 bases match TRBD1. This CDR3 comprises 14 residues. V shed 2 bases and J 7 bases; nucleotides not matched to a gene: 7. Germline CDR1 MNHEY, CDR2 SMNVEV (reference sequence). The CDR3 DNA sequence: TGTGCCAGCAGTTTAGTCCAGGGGGCGCGGGAGCAGTACTTC. Translation: CASSLVQGAREQYF.

A remark on this clone: Its ends do not fully match the called genes, so a read error is possible. In DNA, the CDR3 is TGTGCCAGCAGCCTAAACCCGGGACAGACCTACGAGCAGTACTTC. Its protein product is CASSLNPGQTYEQYF. The rearrangement links TRBV5-1 to TRBJ2-5, with 7 bases lining up with TRBD1. The J call is uncertain, as TRBJ2-7 better fits the DNA end. CDR1 and CDR2 (germline): SGHRS, YFSETQ. This CDR3 has 15 amino acids.

The chain joins TRBV12-5 to TRBJ1-5, with no clear D. The length of the CDR3 is 17 residues. V lost 2 bases and J lost 0, with 14 bases in between. Germline-derived CDR1 and CDR2 are LGHNT and FRNRAP. This CDR3 reads CASGLKVRVHSNQPQHF. DNA of the CDR3: TGTGCTAGTGGTTTGAAGGTTCGGGTCCATAGCAATCAGCCCCAGCATTTT. The full variable domain, in which reference TRBV12-5 and TRBJ1-5 provide the parts outside the CDR3, is DARVTQTPRHKVTEMGQEVTMRCQPILGHNTVFWYRQTMMQGLELLAYFRNRAPLDDSGMPKDRFSAEMPDATLATLKIQPSEPRDSAVYFCASGLKVRVHSNQPQHFGDGTRLSIL.

By share, this clone ranks as large. The genes are TRBV5-4 and TRBJ2-2; the match to TRBD2 covers 9 bases. The junction had 10 bases not matched to a gene; V was cut back by 4 bases and J by 6 bases. The CDR3 has 16 amino acids. The V gene's germline CDR1 is SGHNT and CDR2 YYREEE (reference sequence). The CDR3 bases are TGTGCCAGCAGCGCGTTTGGGACTAGCCTCTCCGGGGAGCTGTTTTTT. Amino acid sequence: CASSAFGTSLSGELFF.

This rearrangement joins TRBV30 to TRBJ1-1; 8 nucleotides match TRBD1. Trimming cost V 1 base and J 3 bases; bases outside gene matches: 4. This CDR3 has 14 residues. Germline CDR1 is GTSNPN and CDR2 is SVGIG (reference sequence). CDR3 sequence: CAWSEARGHTEAFF. In DNA form, the CDR3 reads TGTGCCTGGAGTGAAGCCAGGGGGCACACTGAAGCTTTCTTT. Filled out from reference TRBV30 and TRBJ1-1, the complete variable domain reads SQTIHQWPATLVQPVGSPLSLECTVEGTSNPNLYWYRQAAGRGLQLLFYSVGIGQISSEVPQNLSASRPQDRQFILSSKKLLLSDSGFYLCAWSEARGHTEAFFGQGTRLTVV.

The V gene is TRBV27, the J gene TRBJ2-7, with D tentatively TRBD2 (5 bases). The V end was cut by 3 bases, the J end by 2 bases, with 8 bases between. Per the germline V gene, CDR1 is MNHEY and CDR2 is SMNVEV (reference sequence). There are 13 residues in the CDR3. This CDR3 reads CASSFGVPYEQYF. CDR3 bases: TGTGCCAGCAGTTTCGGGGTTCCCTACGAGCAGTACTTC.